The present T cell receptor beta chain was sequenced within a study of regulatory T cells in long-lasting Graves disease. CDR3-region Arm-PCR and iRepertoire HTBI primers produced the TCR beta libraries. MiXCR was run by TCRdb on the multiplex PCR reads, yielding one entry per CDR3 protein. Here the sample spans roughly 560,000 distinct CDR3 sequences, 15% to 20% being singletons. This clonotype was recorded at least ten times. Time point described: newly diagnosed GD, antithyroid drugs for less than 3 months. From RNA extracted from PBMCs, the TCR library was made. The CDR3 runs 12 residues. CDR1 SGHVS and CDR2 FNYEAQ come from the germline V gene. The V end lost 1 base, the J end lost 9 bases, and 9 bases lay between the germline ends. These data were likewise used in another study, on T cells in Graves' hyperthyroidism and ophthalmopathy. As that study records: Patients showing uncontrolled infection, other autoimmune disease, pregnancy or lactation were ineligible. The study used the HTBI primer set for a first-round RT-PCR of the TCR CDR3. Researchers found most expanded thyroid clonotypes above 0.001 in blood as well. Before onset, ophthalmopathy was predicted by the model a median about 6.2 months earlier.

This sequence was found in a middle-aged woman with Graves disease. This chain connects TRBV7-6 to TRBJ2-5, with D unclear. The sequencing used peripheral blood mononuclear cells (PBMCs), collected at new diagnosis, from a patient treated with antithyroid drugs. The CDR3 loop is CASSLELWPQYF. CDR3 DNA: TGTGCCAGCAGCTTAGAGTTGTGGCCCCAGTACTTC.